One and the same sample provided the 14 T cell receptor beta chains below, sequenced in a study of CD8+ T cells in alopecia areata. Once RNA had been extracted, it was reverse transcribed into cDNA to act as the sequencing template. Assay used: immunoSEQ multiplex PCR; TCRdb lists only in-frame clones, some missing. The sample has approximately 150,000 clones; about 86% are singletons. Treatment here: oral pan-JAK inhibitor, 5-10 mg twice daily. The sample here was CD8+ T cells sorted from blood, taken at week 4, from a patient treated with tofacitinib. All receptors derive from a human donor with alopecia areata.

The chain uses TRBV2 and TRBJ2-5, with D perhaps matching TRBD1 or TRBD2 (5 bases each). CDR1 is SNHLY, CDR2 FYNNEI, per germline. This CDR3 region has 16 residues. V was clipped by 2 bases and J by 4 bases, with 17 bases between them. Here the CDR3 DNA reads TGTGCCAGCAGTGAACGGGGACCTAGGGACGGAGAGACCCAGTACTTC. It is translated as CASSERGPRDGETQYF.

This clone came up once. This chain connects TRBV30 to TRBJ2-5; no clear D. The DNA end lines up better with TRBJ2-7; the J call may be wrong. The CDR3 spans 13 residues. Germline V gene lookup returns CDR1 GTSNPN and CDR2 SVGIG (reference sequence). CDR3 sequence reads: CAWSLGGLYEQYF. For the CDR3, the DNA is TGTGCCTGGAGTCTGGGCGGCCTCTACGAGCAGTACTTC.

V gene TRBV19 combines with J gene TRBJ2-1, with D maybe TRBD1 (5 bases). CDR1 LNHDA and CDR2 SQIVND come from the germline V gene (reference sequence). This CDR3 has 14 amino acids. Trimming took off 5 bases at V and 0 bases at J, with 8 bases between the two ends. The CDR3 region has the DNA TGTGCCAGTAGTGGGGCAGACTCCTACAATGAGCAGTTCTTC. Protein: CASSGADSYNEQFF.

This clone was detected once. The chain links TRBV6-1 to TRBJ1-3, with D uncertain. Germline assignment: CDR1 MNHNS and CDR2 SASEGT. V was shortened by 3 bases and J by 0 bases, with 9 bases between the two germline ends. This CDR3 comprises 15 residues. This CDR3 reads CASSDPGSSGNTIYF. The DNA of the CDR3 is TGTGCCAGCAGTGACCCCGGGAGCTCTGGAAACACCATATATTTT.

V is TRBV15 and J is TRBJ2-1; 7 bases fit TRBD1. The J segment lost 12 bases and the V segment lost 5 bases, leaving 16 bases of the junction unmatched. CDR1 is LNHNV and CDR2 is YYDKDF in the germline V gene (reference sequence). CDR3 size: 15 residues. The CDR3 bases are TGTGCCACCAGCCCCCGGACAGGAACGAGGGTGTCGCAGTTCTTC. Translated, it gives CATSPRTGTRVSQFF.

The CDR3 loop is CSVVIRQGAGGANVLTF. Here the CDR3 DNA reads TGCAGCGTTGTAATTAGACAGGGGGCTGGTGGGGCCAACGTCCTGACTTTC. The chain employs TRBV29-1 and TRBJ2-6, with 10 bases lining up with TRBD1. Germline V gives CDR1 SQVTM, CDR2 ANQGSEA. The CDR3 length is 17 residues. The V gene end was trimmed by 4 bases and the J gene end by 3 bases; junction bases not matched to a gene: 9.

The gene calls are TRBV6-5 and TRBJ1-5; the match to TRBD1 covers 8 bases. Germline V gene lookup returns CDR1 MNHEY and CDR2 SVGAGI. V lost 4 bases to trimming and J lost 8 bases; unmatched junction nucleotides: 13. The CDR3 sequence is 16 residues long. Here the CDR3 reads CASSFDRGFSKEPQHF. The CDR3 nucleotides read TGTGCCAGCAGTTTCGACAGGGGATTTTCTAAAGAGCCCCAGCATTTT.

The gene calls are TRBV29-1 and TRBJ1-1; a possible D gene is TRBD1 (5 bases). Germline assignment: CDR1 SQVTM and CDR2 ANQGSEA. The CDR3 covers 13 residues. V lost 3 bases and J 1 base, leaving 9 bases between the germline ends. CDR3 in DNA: TGCAGCGTTGAGCCAGGGAGGAACACTGAAGCTTTCTTT. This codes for CSVEPGRNTEAFF.

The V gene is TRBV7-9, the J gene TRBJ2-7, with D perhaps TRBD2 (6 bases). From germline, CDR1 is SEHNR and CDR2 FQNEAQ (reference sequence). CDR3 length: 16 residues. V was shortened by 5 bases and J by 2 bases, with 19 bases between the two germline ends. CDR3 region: CASSPPLGGKPYEQYF. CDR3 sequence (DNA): TGTGCCAGCAGCCCCCCCCTGGGCGGGAAGCCCTACGAGCAGTACTTC. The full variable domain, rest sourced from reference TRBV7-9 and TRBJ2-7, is DTGVSQNPRHKITKRGQNVTFRCDPISEHNRLYWYRQTLGQGPEFLTYFQNEAQLEKSRLLSDRFSAERPKGSFSTLEIQRTEQGDSAMYLCASSPPLGGKPYEQYFGPGTRLTVT.

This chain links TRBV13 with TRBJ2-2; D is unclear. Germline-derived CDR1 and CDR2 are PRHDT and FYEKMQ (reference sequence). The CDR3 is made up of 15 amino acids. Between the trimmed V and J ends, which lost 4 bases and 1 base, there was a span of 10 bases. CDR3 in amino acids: CASSYLFVNTGELFF. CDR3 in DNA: TGTGCCAGCAGCTACCTCTTTGTGAACACCGGGGAGCTGTTTTTT.

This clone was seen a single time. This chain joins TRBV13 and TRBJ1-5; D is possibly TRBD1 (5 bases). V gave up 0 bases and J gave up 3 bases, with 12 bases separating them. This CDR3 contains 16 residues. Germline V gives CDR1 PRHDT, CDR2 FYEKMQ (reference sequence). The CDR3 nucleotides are TGTGCCAGCAGCTTAGGTAAGGGGTTCGACAATCAGCCCCAGCATTTT. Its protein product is CASSLGKGFDNQPQHF.

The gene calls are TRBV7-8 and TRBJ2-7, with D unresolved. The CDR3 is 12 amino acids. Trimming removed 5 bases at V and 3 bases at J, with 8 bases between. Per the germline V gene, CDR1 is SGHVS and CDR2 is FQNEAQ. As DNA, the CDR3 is TGTGCCAGCAGCCCAAAGGGCTACGAGCAGTACTTC. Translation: CASSPKGYEQYF.

CDR3 bases: TGTGCCAGCGTGACAGGGGGCATAAACATTCAGTACTTC. This translates into CASVTGGINIQYF. The rearrangement uses TRBV2 and TRBJ2-4; 10 bases map to TRBD1. The CDR3 contains 13 residues. Germline V gene sequence: CDR1 SNHLY, CDR2 FYNNEI. Trimming took 8 bases from V and 6 from J; bases not matched to a gene: 4.

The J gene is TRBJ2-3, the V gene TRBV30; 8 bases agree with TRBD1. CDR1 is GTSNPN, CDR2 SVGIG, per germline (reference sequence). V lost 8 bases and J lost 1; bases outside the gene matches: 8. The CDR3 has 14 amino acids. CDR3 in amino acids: CAVEPGQGTDTQYF. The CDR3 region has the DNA TGTGCCGTAGAGCCGGGACAGGGCACAGATACGCAGTATTTT.